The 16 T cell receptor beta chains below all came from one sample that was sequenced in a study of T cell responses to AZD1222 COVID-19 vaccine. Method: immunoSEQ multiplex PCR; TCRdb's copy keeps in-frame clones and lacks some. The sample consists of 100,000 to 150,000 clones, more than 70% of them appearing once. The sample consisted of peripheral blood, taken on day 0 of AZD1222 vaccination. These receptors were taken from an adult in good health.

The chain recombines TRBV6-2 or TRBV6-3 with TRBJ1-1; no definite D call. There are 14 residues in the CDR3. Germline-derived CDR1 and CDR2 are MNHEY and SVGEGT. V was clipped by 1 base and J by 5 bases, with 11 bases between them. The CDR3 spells CASSYYGPQTEAFF. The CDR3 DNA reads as TGTGCCAGCAGTTACTATGGCCCTCAGACTGAAGCTTTCTTT.

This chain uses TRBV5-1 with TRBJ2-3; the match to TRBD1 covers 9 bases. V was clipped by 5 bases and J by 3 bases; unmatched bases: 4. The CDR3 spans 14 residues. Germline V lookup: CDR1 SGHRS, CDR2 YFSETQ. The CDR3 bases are TGCGCCAGCAGACTGGACAGGGGAACAGATACGCAGTATTTT. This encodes CASRLDRGTDTQYF. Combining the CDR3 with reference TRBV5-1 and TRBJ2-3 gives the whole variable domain KAGVTQTPRYLIKTRGQQVTLSCSPISGHRSVSWYQQTPGQGLQFLFEYFSETQRNKGNFPGRFSGRQFSNSRSEMNVSTLELGDSALYLCASRLDRGTDTQYFGPGTRLTVL.

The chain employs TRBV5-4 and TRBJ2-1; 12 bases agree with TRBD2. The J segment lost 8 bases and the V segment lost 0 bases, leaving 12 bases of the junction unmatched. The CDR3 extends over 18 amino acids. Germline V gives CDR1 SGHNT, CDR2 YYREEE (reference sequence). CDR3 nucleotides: TGTGCCAGCAGCTTGGCCAAGACTAGCGGGAGAGCGCCATATGAGCAGTTCTTC. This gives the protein CASSLAKTSGRAPYEQFF.

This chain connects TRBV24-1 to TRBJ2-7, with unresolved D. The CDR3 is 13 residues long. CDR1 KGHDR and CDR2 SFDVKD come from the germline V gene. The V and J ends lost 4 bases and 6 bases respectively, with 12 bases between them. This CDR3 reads CATSDSRKGEQYF. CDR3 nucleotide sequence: TGTGCCACCAGTGACAGCCGTAAGGGCGAGCAGTACTTC.

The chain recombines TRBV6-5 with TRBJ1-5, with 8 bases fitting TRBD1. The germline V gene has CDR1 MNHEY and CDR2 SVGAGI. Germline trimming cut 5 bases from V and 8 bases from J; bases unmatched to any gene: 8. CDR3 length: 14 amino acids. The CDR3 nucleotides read TGTGCCAGCAGTAAACAGGGGGGGGTCGAGCCCCAGCATTTT. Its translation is CASSKQGGVEPQHF.

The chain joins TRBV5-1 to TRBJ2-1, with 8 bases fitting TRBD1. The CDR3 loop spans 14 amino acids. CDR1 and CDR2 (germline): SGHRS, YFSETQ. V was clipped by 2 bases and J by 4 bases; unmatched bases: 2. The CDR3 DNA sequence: TGCGCCAGCAGCTTAGGACAGGGATACAATGAGCAGTTCTTC. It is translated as CASSLGQGYNEQFF. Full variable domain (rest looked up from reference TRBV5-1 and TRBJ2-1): KAGVTQTPRYLIKTRGQQVTLSCSPISGHRSVSWYQQTPGQGLQFLFEYFSETQRNKGNFPGRFSGRQFSNSRSEMNVSTLELGDSALYLCASSLGQGYNEQFFGPGTRLTVL.

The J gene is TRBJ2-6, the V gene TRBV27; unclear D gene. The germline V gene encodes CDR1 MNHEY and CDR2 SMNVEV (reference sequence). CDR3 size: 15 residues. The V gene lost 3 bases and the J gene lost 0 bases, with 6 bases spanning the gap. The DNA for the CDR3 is TGTGCCAGCAGTTTTACACGCTCTGGGGCCAACGTCCTGACTTTC. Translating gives CASSFTRSGANVLTF. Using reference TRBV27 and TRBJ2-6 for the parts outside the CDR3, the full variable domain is EAQVTQNPRYLITVTGKKLTVTCSQNMNHEYMSWYRQDPGLGLRQIYYSMNVEVTDKGDVPEGYKVSRKEKRNFPLILESPSPNQTSLYFCASSFTRSGANVLTFGAGSRLTVL.

The CDR3 sequence is CATSDTGTQGEKLFF. In DNA form, the CDR3 reads TGTGCCACCAGTGATACCGGGACCCAGGGAGAAAAACTGTTTTTT. The J gene is TRBJ1-4, the V gene TRBV24-1; the D gene is possibly TRBD1 (5 bases). With 3 bases removed from V and 8 bases from J, the gap between germline ends came to 15 bases. The germline V gene encodes CDR1 KGHDR and CDR2 SFDVKD. The CDR3 has 15 amino acids.

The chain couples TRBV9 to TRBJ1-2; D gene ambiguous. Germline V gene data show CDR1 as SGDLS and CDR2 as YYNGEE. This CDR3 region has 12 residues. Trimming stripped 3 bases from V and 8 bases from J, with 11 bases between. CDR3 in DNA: TGTGCCAGCAGCGCGTATAGAAGCGGCTACACCTTC. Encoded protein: CASSAYRSGYTF.

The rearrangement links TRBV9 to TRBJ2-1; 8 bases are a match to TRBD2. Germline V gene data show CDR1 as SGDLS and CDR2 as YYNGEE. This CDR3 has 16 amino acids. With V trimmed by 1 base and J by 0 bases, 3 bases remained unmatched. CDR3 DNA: TGTGCCAGCAGCGTATCGGGAGGGAGCTCCTACAATGAGCAGTTCTTC. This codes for CASSVSGGSSYNEQFF.

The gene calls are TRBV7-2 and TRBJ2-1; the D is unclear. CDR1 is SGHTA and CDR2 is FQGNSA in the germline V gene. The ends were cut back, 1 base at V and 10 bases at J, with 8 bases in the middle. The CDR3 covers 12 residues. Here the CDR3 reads CASSLGVSEQFF. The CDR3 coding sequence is TGTGCCAGCAGCTTAGGGGTATCCGAGCAGTTCTTC.

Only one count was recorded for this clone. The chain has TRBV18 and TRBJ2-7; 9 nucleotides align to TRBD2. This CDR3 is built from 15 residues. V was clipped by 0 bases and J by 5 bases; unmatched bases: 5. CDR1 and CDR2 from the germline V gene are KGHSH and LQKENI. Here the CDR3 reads CASSPPSGRTDEQYF. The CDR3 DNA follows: TGTGCCAGCTCACCACCTAGCGGGAGAACGGACGAGCAGTACTTC. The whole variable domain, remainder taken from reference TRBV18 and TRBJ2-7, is NAGVMQNPRHLVRRRGQEARLRCSPMKGHSHVYWYRQLPEEGLKFMVYLQKENIIDESGMPKERFSAEFPKEGPSILRIQQVVRGDSAAYFCASSPPSGRTDEQYFGPGTRLTVT.

CDR3 residues: CASSLGARGQGNTEAFF. The CDR3 region has the DNA TGTGCCAGCAGTTTAGGGGCTCGGGGGCAGGGGAACACTGAAGCTTTCTTT. The chain has TRBV28 and TRBJ1-1; possible D gene TRBD1, 6 bases. This CDR3 is built from 17 residues. The V end lost 2 bases, the J end lost 1 base, and 17 bases lay between the germline ends. Germline V lookup: CDR1 MDHEN, CDR2 SYDVKM.

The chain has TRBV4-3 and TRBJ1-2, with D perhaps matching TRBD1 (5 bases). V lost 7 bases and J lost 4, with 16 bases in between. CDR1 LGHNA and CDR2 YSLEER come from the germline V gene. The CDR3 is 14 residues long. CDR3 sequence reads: CASNPGSPAYGYTF. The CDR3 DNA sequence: TGCGCCAGCAACCCAGGGAGCCCAGCCTATGGCTACACCTTC.

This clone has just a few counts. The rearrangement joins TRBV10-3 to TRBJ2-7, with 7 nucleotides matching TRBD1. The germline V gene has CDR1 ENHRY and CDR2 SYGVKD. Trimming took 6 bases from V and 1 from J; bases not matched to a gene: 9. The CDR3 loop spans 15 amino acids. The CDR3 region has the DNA TGTGCCATCAGCTACGAACCGGGACAGTCCTACGAGCAGTACTTC. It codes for CAISYEPGQSYEQYF.

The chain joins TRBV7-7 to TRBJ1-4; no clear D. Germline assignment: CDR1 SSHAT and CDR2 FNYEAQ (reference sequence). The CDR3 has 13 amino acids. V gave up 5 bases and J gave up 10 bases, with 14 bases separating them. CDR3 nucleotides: TGTGCCAGCAGCCCGCCGGGAGGGAGAAAACTGTTTTTT. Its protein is CASSPPGGRKLFF.